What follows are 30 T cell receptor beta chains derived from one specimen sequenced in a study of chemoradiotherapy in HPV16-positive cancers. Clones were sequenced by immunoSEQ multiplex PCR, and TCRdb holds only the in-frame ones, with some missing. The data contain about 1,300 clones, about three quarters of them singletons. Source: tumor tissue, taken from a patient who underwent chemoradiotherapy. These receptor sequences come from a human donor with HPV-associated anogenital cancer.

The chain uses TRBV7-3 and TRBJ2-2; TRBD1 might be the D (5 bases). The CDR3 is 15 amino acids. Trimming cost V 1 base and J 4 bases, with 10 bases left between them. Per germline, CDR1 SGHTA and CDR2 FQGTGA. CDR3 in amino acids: CASSLRWGSTGELFF. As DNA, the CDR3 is TGTGCCAGCAGCTTAAGGTGGGGCTCCACCGGGGAGCTGTTTTTT.

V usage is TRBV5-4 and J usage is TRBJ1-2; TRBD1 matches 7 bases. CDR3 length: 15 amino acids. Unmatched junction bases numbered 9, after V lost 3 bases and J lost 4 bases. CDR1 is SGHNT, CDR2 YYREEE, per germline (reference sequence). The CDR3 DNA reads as TGTGCCAGCAGCTCCACAGGGGCAAGGATCTATGGCTACACCTTC. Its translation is CASSSTGARIYGYTF.

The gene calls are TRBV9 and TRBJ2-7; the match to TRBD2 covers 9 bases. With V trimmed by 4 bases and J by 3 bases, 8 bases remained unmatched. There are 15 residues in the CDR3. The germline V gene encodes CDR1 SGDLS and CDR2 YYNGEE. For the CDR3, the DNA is TGTGCCAGCAGCCGTAGCGGGAGCCCTTACTACGAGCAGTACTTC. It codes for CASSRSGSPYYEQYF.

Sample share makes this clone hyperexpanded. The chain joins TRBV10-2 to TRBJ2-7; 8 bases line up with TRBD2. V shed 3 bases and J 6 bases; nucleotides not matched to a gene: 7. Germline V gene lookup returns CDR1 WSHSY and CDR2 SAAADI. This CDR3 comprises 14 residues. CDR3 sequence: CASSDVAGRPEQYF. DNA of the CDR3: TGCGCCAGCAGTGATGTAGCGGGAAGGCCCGAGCAGTACTTC.

Here the CDR3 reads CASSLGPGTEQYF. CDR3 sequence (DNA): TGTGCCAGCAGCTTGGGACCGGGAACCGAGCAGTACTTC. The V call is TRBV7-2, the J call TRBJ2-5, with D perhaps being TRBD1 or TRBD2 (5 bases each). The DNA matches TRBJ2-7 better at its end, which makes the J call doubtful. CDR3 length: 13 amino acids. Germline loops: CDR1 SGHTA, CDR2 FQGNSA.

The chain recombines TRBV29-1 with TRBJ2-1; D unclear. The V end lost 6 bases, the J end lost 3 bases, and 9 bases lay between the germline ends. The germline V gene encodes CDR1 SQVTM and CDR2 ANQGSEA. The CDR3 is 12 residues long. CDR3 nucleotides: TGCAGCGTCCGTCGCGGCTACAATGAGCAGTTCTTC. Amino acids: CSVRRGYNEQFF.

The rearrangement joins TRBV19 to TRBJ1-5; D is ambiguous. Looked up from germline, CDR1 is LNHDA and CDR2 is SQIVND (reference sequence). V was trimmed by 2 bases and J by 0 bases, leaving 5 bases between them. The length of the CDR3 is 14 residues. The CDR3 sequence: CASSIRGSNQPQHF. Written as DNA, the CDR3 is TGTGCCAGTAGTATACGGGGTAGCAATCAGCCCCAGCATTTT. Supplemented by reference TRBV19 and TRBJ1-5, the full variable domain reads DGGITQSPKYLFRKEGQNVTLSCEQNLNHDAMYWYRQDPGQGLRLIYYSQIVNDFQKGDIAEGYSVSREKKESFPLTVTSAQKNPTAFYLCASSIRGSNQPQHFGDGTRLSIL.

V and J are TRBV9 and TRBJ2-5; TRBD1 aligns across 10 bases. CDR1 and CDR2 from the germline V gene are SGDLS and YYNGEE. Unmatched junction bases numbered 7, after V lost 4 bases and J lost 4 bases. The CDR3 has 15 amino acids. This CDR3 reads CASSFRQGAGETQYF. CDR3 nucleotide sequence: TGTGCCAGCAGCTTCCGACAGGGGGCAGGAGAGACCCAGTACTTC. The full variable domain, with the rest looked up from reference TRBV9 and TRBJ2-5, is DSGVTQTPKHLITATGQRVTLRCSPRSGDLSVYWYQQSLDQGLQFLIQYYNGEERAKGNILERFSAQQFPDLHSELNLSSLELGDSALYFCASSFRQGAGETQYFGPGTRLLVL.

CDR3 in amino acids: CASSFRDRNTEAFF. The DNA of the CDR3 is TGTGCCAGCAGTTTCCGGGACAGAAACACTGAAGCTTTCTTT. The chain has TRBV6-1 and TRBJ1-1; TRBD1 aligns across 7 bases. Germline CDR1 reads MNHNS; CDR2 reads SASEGT. The CDR3 extends over 14 amino acids. V trimming: 5 bases; J trimming: 2 bases; junction bases outside the gene matches: 5.

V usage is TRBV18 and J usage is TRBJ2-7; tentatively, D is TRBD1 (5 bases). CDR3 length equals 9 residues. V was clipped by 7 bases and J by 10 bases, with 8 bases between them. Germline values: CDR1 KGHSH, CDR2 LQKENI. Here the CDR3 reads CASLGPQYF. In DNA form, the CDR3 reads TGTGCCAGCTTGGGGCCTCAGTACTTC.

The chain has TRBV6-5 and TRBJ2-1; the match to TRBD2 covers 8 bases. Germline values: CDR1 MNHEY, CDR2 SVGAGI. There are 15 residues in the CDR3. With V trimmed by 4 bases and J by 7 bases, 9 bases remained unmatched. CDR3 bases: TGTGCCAGCAGTTTGTCGGGAGGGCCAGGGAATGAGCAGTTCTTC. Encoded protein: CASSLSGGPGNEQFF.

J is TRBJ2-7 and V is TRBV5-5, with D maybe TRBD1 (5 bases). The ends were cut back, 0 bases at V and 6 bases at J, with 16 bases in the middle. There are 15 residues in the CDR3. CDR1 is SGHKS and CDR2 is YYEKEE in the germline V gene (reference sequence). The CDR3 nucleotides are TGTGCCAGCAGCTTGGATTTTATACAGGTGGGCGAGCAGTACTTC. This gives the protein CASSLDFIQVGEQYF.

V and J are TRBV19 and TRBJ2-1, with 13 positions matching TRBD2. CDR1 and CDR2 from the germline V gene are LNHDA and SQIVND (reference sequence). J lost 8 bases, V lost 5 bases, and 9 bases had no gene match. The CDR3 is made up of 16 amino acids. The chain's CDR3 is CASSSRTSGRYDEQFF. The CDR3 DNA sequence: TGTGCCAGTAGTTCCCGGACTAGCGGGAGATATGATGAGCAGTTCTTC.

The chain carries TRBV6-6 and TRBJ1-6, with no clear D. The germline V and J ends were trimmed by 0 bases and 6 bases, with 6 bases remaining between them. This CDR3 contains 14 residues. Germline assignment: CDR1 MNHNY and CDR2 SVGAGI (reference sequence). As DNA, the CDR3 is TGTGCCAGCAGTTACTCGAAGGGTAATTCACCCCTCCACTTT. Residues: CASSYSKGNSPLHF.

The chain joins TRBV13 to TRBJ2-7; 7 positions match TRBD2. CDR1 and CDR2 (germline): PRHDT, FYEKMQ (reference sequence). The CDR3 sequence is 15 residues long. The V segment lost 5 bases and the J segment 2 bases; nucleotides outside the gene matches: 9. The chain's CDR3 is CASSPLGLEPYEQYF. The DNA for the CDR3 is TGTGCCAGCAGCCCCCTTGGACTAGAGCCCTACGAGCAGTACTTC.

CDR3 sequence reads: CASSSGLGSYNEQFF. CDR3 nucleotide sequence: TGTGCCAGCAGCTCAGGACTAGGCTCCTACAATGAGCAGTTCTTC. The chain carries TRBV7-6 and TRBJ2-1, with 7 nucleotides matching TRBD2. The CDR3 runs to 15 residues. Germline V CDR1 and CDR2: SGHVS, FNYEAQ. Trimming at V came to 4 bases and at J to 0 bases, leaving 3 bases not matched to a gene.

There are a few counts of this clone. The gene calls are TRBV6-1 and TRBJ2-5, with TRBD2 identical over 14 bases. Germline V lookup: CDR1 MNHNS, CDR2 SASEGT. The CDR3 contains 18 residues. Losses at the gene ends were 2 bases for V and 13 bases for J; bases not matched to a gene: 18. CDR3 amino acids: CASSEWGLAGDPWRGGYF. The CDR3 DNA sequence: TGTGCCAGCAGTGAATGGGGACTAGCGGGAGACCCTTGGAGAGGAGGGTACTTC.

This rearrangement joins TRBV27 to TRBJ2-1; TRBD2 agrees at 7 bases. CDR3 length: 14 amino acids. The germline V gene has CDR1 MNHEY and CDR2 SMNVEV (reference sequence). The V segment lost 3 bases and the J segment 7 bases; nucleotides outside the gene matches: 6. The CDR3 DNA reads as TGTGCCAGCAGTTTTCTGGGCGGGAGTAATGAGCAGTTCTTC. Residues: CASSFLGGSNEQFF.

In DNA form, the CDR3 reads TGTGCCAGTAGACAGGGTTATAGCAATCAGCCCCAGCATTTT. It is translated as CASRQGYSNQPQHF. This sequence joins TRBV27 and TRBJ1-5, with 7 bases fitting TRBD1. This CDR3 is built from 14 residues. Germline trimming cut 9 bases from V and 0 bases from J; bases unmatched to any gene: 5. Germline loops: CDR1 MNHEY, CDR2 SMNVEV (reference sequence).

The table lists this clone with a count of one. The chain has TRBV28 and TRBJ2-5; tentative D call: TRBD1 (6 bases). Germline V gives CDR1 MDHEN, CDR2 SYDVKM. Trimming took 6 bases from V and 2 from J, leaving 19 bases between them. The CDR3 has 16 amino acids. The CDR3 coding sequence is TGTGCCAGCAGATCCTCCGGGACACCCGCTCAAGAGACCCAGTACTTC. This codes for CASRSSGTPAQETQYF.

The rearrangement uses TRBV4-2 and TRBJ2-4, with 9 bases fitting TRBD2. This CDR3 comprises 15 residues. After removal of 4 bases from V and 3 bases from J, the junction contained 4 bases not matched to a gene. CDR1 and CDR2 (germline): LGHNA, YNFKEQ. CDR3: CASSPAGGGKNIQYF. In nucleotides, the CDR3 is TGTGCCAGCAGCCCTGCGGGGGGGGGCAAAAACATTCAGTACTTC.

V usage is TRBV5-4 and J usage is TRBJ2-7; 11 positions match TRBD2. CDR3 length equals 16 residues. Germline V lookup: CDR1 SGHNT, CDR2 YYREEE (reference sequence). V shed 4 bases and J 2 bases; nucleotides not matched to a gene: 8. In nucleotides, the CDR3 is TGTGCCAGCAGCCCGGGACTAGCGGAGGTAACCTACGAGCAGTACTTC. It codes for CASSPGLAEVTYEQYF.

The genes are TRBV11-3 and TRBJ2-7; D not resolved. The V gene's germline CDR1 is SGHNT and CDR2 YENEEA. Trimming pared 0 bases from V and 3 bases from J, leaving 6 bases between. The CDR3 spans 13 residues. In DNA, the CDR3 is TGTGCCAGCAGCTTAGATCCGGGCTACGAGCAGTACTTC. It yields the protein CASSLDPGYEQYF. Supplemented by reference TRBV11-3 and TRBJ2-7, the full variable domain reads EAGVVQSPRYKIIEKKQPVAFWCNPISGHNTLYWYLQNLGQGPELLIRYENEEAVDDSQLPKDRFSAERLKGVDSTLKIQPAELGDSAVYLCASSLDPGYEQYFGPGTRLTVT.

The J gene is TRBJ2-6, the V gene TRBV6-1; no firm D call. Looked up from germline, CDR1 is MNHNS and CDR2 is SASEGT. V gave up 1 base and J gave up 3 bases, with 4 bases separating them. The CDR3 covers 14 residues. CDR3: CASSEGGGANVLTF. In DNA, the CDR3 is TGTGCCAGCAGTGAAGGAGGTGGGGCCAACGTCCTGACTTTC.

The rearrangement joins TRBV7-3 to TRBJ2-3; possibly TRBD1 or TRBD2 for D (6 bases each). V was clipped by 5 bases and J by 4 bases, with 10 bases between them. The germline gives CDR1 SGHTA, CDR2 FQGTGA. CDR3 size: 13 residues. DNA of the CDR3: TGTGCCAGCAGCATCGGGGGCTCAGATACGCAGTATTTT. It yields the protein CASSIGGSDTQYF.

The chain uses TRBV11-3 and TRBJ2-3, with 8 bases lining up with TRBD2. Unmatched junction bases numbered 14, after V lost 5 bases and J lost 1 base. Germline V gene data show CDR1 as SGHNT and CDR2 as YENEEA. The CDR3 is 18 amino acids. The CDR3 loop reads CASSPRAGAELGTDTQYF. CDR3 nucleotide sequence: TGTGCCAGCAGCCCAAGAGCGGGGGCGGAGCTGGGCACAGATACGCAGTATTTT.

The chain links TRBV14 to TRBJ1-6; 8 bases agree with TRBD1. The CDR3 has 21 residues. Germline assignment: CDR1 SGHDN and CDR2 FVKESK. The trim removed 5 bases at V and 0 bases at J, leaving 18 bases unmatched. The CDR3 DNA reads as TGTGCCAGCAGCGGCAGACTTGGGGACAGGTCCAAGGGCTCCTATAATTCACCCCTCCACTTT. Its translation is CASSGRLGDRSKGSYNSPLHF.

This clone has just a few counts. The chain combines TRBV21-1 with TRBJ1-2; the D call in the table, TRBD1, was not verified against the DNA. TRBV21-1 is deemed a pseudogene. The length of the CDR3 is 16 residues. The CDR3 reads CASSKKPSTGGYGYTF. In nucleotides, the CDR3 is TGTGCCAGCAGCAAAAAGCCCTCGACAGGGGGCTATGGCTACACCTTC.

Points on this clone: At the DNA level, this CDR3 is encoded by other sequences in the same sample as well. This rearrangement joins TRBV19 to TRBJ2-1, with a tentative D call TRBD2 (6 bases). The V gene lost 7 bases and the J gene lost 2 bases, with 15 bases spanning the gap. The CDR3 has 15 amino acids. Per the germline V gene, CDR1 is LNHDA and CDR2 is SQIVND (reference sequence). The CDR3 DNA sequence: TGTGCCAGTAATACCCTGGGCGGGACCTACAATGAGCAGTTCTTC. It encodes CASNTLGGTYNEQFF.

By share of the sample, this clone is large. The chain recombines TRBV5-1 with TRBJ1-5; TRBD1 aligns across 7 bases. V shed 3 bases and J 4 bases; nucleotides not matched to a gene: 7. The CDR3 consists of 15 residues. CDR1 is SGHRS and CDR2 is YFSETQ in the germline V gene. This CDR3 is CASSSSGTANQPQHF. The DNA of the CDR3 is TGCGCCAGCAGCTCCTCCGGGACAGCAAATCAGCCCCAGCATTTT.